These T cell receptor beta chains were read from a single sample in a study of blood T cells in healthy people across ages. TCRdb reprocessed the 5' RACE reads with MiXCR, giving one entry per CDR3 protein. The sample lists 600,000 or so distinct CDR3 sequences, 47% occurring once. Source material: blood. Source of these receptors: a man of 80 years or more in good health. The CDR3 runs from the conserved cysteine through the conserved F or W. Each record gives: J gene, clone size, D gene, V gene, CDR3 protein. D genes are given only for firm matches. Where a row states a size, it is once, few, many or the class of an expanded clone; other rows omit it.

TRBJ2-7 NA NA TRBV30 CAWSVRRGPYEQYF
TRBJ2-5 NA NA TRBV20-1 CSTRDWREETQYF
TRBJ1-1 NA NA TRBV20-1 CSARDRTGEAFF
NA NA NA TRBV4-3 CASSRYLRDEQYF
TRBJ1-2 few NA TRBV5-4 CASSLKSGASYGYTF
TRBJ1-2 NA NA TRBV11-3 CASSLPQGGYGYTF
TRBJ1-1 NA TRBD1 TRBV20-1 CSAVTGVTEAFF
TRBJ2-7 few TRBD2 TRBV20-1 CSANRLAGTYEQYF
TRBJ2-1 NA TRBD1 TRBV20-1 CSARTGGFRGQFF
TRBJ2-3 once NA TRBV10-3 CAISEGRGSPSTDTQYF
TRBJ2-7 NA TRBD2 TRBV20-1 CSARRTSGISYEQYF
TRBJ1-2 many TRBD1 TRBV6-5 CASSYTPGQDYGYTF
TRBJ2-3 NA TRBD1 TRBV9 CASSVAPTGYATQYF
TRBJ2-3 NA TRBD1 TRBV9 CASSFRQGRSDTQYF
TRBJ1-4 NA TRBD1 TRBV20-1 CSAQTGGPGEKLFF
TRBJ2-6 NA NA TRBV6-1 CASSARATRSGANVLTF
TRBJ2-3 NA NA TRBV4-3 CASSQGTFGTDTQYF
TRBJ2-1 few TRBD2 TRBV29-1 CSVRLAGGLRYNEQFF
TRBJ2-3 many NA TRBV6-5 CASRRGGTTDTQYF
TRBJ2-3 NA TRBD2 TRBV12-3/TRBV12-4 CASSLALGTSGDTDTQYF
TRBJ1-1 NA NA TRBV29-1 CSVVEAANTEAFF
TRBJ2-3 NA TRBD2 TRBV7-2 CASSPPGLVGDTQYF
TRBJ2-5 many NA TRBV9 CASSRGNQETQYF
TRBJ2-4 NA TRBD2 TRBV5-4 CASSSGTSGSGEQYF
TRBJ1-2 NA NA TRBV4-3 CASSQVRTQYGYTF
TRBJ2-1 NA NA TRBV4-3 CASSEAGLYNEQFF
TRBJ2-3 NA TRBD2 TRBV7-2 CASSPLGGELDTQYF
TRBJ2-1 NA TRBD2 TRBV20-1 CSARVDAGGFYNEQFF
TRBJ1-1 NA TRBD1 TRBV10-3 CAIGNRGKNTEAFF
TRBJ2-5 NA TRBD2 TRBV29-1 CSAPRRGGYQETQYF
TRBJ2-7 few TRBD2 TRBV28 CASSLPRERSYEQYF
TRBJ2-1 NA TRBD2 TRBV4-1 CASSPTGGTRLYNERFF
TRBJ2-1 NA TRBD1 TRBV28 CASRNTGETYNEQFF
TRBJ2-5 NA NA TRBV10-3 CAISDREEETRYF
TRBJ2-7 NA NA TRBV28 CASRQGGRYEQYF
TRBJ1-5 NA NA TRBV20-1 CSARDQGDQPQHF
TRBJ2-1 NA NA TRBV29-1 CSVEQFYNEQFF
TRBJ2-3 few TRBD2 TRBV20-1 CSASSSGGKTDTQYF
TRBJ2-1 NA NA TRBV20-1 CSARDQEQFF
TRBJ2-7 few NA TRBV6-5 CASRSTWGRGSGEQYF
TRBJ2-5 few NA TRBV11-1 CASSLALGPQETQYF
TRBJ1-2 NA NA TRBV5-4 CASSLASRGTNYGYTF
TRBJ2-2 NA TRBD2 TRBV7-2 CASSLGAGHTGELFF
TRBJ1-1 NA TRBD1 TRBV29-1 CSVHRGQLNTEAFF
TRBJ2-6 NA TRBD1 TRBV10-3 CAISESEGAQGANVLTF